What follows are 19 T cell receptor beta chains derived from one specimen sequenced in a study of cytomegalovirus exposure and HLA in healthy donors. The PCR ran on 60 Vbeta and 13 Jbeta primers. Clones were sequenced by immunoSEQ multiplex PCR, and TCRdb holds only the in-frame ones, with some missing. The sample holds 150,000 to 200,000 clones, over 80% seen once. What was sequenced was PBMCs. The receptors were gathered from a young woman in good health and CMV-seronegative.

The CDR3 reads CASSGVGLHGYTF. For the CDR3, the DNA is TGTGCCAGCAGTGGGGTGGGGCTCCATGGCTACACCTTC. V is TRBV6-5 and J is TRBJ1-2, with a weak D call TRBD1 (5 bases). V was shortened by 5 bases and J by 6 bases, with 13 bases between the two germline ends. This CDR3 spans 13 amino acids. Looked up from germline, CDR1 is MNHEY and CDR2 is SVGAGI.

In nucleotides, the CDR3 is TGCGCCAGCAGTGACCTAGCAACTTCTAATGAAAAACTGTTTTTT. Translating it yields CASSDLATSNEKLFF. The chain is built from TRBV10-2 and TRBJ1-4; D remains ambiguous. Trimming removed 3 bases from V and 3 bases from J, with 11 bases in between. CDR3 length equals 15 residues. The germline CDR1 and CDR2 sequences are WSHSY and SAAADI.

The rearrangement joins TRBV2 to TRBJ2-3, with 13 bases matching TRBD2. The CDR3 loop spans 15 amino acids. Unmatched junction bases numbered 2, after V lost 6 bases and J lost 2 bases. Germline CDR1 and CDR2: SNHLY and FYNNEI. CDR3 region: CASRGTSGATDTQYF. Written as DNA, the CDR3 is TGTGCCAGCAGGGGGACTAGCGGGGCCACAGATACGCAGTATTTT. Full variable domain (missing parts from reference TRBV2 and TRBJ2-3): EPEVTQTPSHQVTQMGQEVILRCVPISNHLYFYWYRQILGQKVEFLVSFYNNEISEKSEIFDDQFSVERPDGSNFTLKIRSTKLEDSAMYFCASRGTSGATDTQYFGPGTRLTVL.

Here the CDR3 DNA reads TGTGCCAGCTCACCAAGGGGCCCCGCGAACACCGGGGAGCTGTTTTTT. It is translated as CASSPRGPANTGELFF. This chain connects TRBV18 to TRBJ2-2, with D perhaps matching TRBD1 (5 bases). CDR3 length: 16 amino acids. With 2 bases removed from V and 0 bases from J, the gap between germline ends came to 10 bases. Germline assignment: CDR1 KGHSH and CDR2 LQKENI.

CDR3 sequence (DNA): TGTGCCAGCAGTTTACCACAGTGGCCCCACTACACCTTC. Protein product: CASSLPQWPHYTF. The chain links TRBV28 to TRBJ1-2, with no clear D. CDR3 size: 13 residues. Germline CDR1 reads MDHEN; CDR2 reads SYDVKM. V lost 2 bases and J lost 10, with 14 bases in between.

For this clone: The germline gene is not matched at one end of the junction; a read error may be the cause. V and J are TRBV7-9 and TRBJ2-5; D is unresolved. The CDR3 runs 16 residues. Per germline, CDR1 SEHNR and CDR2 FQNEAQ (reference sequence). CDR3 DNA sequence: TGTTCCAGCAGCCCTCCTAAGGCGTCGGGCCAAGAGACCCAGTACTTC. Protein sequence: CSSSPPKASGQETQYF.

V and J are TRBV6-1 and TRBJ2-7; D perhaps matches TRBD2 (5 bases). V shed 0 bases and J shed 7 bases, with 10 bases lying between them. CDR3 length: 13 residues. Germline V lookup: CDR1 MNHNS, CDR2 SASEGT. The CDR3: CASSEALAWEQYF. The CDR3, as DNA: TGTGCCAGCAGTGAAGCTCTAGCTTGGGAGCAGTACTTC.

V usage is TRBV10-3 and J usage is TRBJ2-7; TRBD2 is a possible D gene (5 bases). This CDR3 is 14 amino acids long. Per the germline V gene, CDR1 is ENHRY and CDR2 is SYGVKD. The germline V and J ends were trimmed by 3 bases and 2 bases, with 11 bases remaining between them. The CDR3 nucleotides read TGTGCCATCAGTGACCCACTAGTCCCCTACGAGCAGTACTTC. Protein product: CAISDPLVPYEQYF.

The chain links TRBV27 to TRBJ1-5, with D possibly being TRBD1 (5 bases). Trimming left V 6 bases short and J 6 bases short, with 18 bases between. Germline V lookup: CDR1 MNHEY, CDR2 SMNVEV (reference sequence). CDR3 length: 15 residues. The CDR3 reads CASSQGWGGSQPQHF. The CDR3 DNA sequence: TGTGCCAGCAGCCAAGGGTGGGGGGGGAGTCAGCCCCAGCATTTT.

This clone was observed once. The genes are TRBV11-2 and TRBJ2-1; TRBD2 agrees at 11 bases. The V gene end was trimmed by 5 bases and the J gene end by 7 bases; junction bases not matched to a gene: 7. Germline V gene sequence: CDR1 SGHAT, CDR2 FQNNGV. The CDR3 extends over 15 amino acids. CDR3 region: CASSLAASGGNEQFF. The CDR3 region has the DNA TGTGCCAGCAGCCTAGCGGCTAGCGGGGGGAATGAGCAGTTCTTC.

The chain joins TRBV7-2 to TRBJ2-7; 7 positions match TRBD1. Per germline, CDR1 SGHTA and CDR2 FQGNSA. The V segment lost 4 bases and the J segment 0 bases; nucleotides outside the gene matches: 3. The CDR3 sequence is 14 residues long. CDR3 sequence (DNA): TGTGCCAGCAGCTCCAGACAGGGCTCCTACGAGCAGTACTTC. Translation: CASSSRQGSYEQYF.

The J gene is TRBJ2-5, the V gene TRBV5-1; D is ambiguous. Trimming took off 4 bases at V and 3 bases at J, with 4 bases between the two ends. This CDR3 is 11 amino acids long. The V gene's germline CDR1 is SGHRS and CDR2 YFSETQ. CDR3 DNA: TGCGCCAGCAGCGTAAAAGAGACCCAGTACTTC. The encoded protein is CASSVKETQYF.

This clone was counted once. This sequence joins TRBV12-5 and TRBJ2-6; tentatively, D is TRBD2 (6 bases). This CDR3 contains 19 residues. V lost 0 bases and J 2 bases, leaving 17 bases between the germline ends. Germline V gene data show CDR1 as LGHNT and CDR2 as FRNRAP. CDR3 DNA: TGTGCTAGTGGTTTGGTACGGCGGGACGCCTCTGCTGGGGCCAACGTCCTGACTTTC. It translates to CASGLVRRDASAGANVLTF.

The chain combines TRBV10-3 with TRBJ2-5; TRBD1 matches 7 bases. The CDR3 has 14 amino acids. Germline values: CDR1 ENHRY, CDR2 SYGVKD. Losses at the gene ends were 7 bases for V and 1 base for J; bases not matched to a gene: 6. CDR3 bases: TGTGCCATCAAGGGGGCAGGTCGCCAAGAGACCCAGTACTTC. Residues: CAIKGAGRQETQYF.

The rearrangement joins TRBV28 to TRBJ2-2; a weak D match, TRBD1 (6 bases). Deletions cut 6 bases from V and 1 base from J, with 12 bases between. The germline gives CDR1 MDHEN, CDR2 SYDVKM. The CDR3 length is 15 residues. This CDR3 is CASSLGHRNTGELFF. CDR3 nucleotide sequence: TGTGCCAGCAGCCTGGGACATAGGAACACCGGGGAGCTGTTTTTT.

This chain links TRBV28 with TRBJ1-2, with TRBD1 identical over 11 bases. The trim removed 6 bases at V and 0 bases at J, leaving 3 bases unmatched. This CDR3 is built from 15 residues. Germline assignment: CDR1 MDHEN and CDR2 SYDVKM. In DNA, the CDR3 is TGTGCCAGCAGACGGACAGGGGGCACTAACTATGGCTACACCTTC. This encodes CASRRTGGTNYGYTF.

J is TRBJ2-1 and V is TRBV2, with 9 nucleotides matching TRBD1. V lost 3 bases, J lost 7 bases, and 4 bases stayed unmatched. The CDR3 is made up of 14 amino acids. Per the germline V gene, CDR1 is SNHLY and CDR2 is FYNNEI. The DNA of the CDR3 is TGTGCCAGCAGTGAGTGGGACAGGGTAAATGAGCAGTTCTTC. This gives the protein CASSEWDRVNEQFF.

CDR3 DNA: TGTGCCAGCAGCCAGACAGCTAACTATGGCTACACCTTC. This codes for CASSQTANYGYTF. The chain couples TRBV6-5 to TRBJ1-2; D is perhaps TRBD1 (5 bases). With 6 bases removed from V and 0 bases from J, the gap between germline ends came to 8 bases. CDR3 length: 13 amino acids. Germline V lookup: CDR1 MNHEY, CDR2 SVGAGI.

This chain links TRBV5-6 with TRBJ2-3, with D tentatively TRBD2 (7 bases). The CDR3 runs to 14 residues. Germline values: CDR1 SGHDT, CDR2 YYEEEE. The ends were cut back, 4 bases at V and 2 bases at J, with 11 bases in the middle. The CDR3 DNA is TGTGCCAGCAGCCCCGGGGGGCCCACAGATACGCAGTATTTT. Translated, it gives CASSPGGPTDTQYF.